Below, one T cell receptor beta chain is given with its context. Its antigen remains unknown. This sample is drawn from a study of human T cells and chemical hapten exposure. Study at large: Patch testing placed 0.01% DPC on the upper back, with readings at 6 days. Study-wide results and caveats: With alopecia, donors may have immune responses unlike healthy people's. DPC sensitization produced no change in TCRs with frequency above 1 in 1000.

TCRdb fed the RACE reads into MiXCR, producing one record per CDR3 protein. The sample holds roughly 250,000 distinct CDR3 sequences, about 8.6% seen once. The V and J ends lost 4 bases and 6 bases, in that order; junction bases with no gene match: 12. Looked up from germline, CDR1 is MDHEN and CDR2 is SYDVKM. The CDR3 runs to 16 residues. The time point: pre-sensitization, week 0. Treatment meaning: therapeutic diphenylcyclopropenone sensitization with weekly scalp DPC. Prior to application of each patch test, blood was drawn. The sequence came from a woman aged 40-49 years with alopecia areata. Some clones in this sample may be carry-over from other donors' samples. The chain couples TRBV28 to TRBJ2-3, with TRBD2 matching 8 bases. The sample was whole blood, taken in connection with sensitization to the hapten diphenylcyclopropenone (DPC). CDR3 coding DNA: TGTGCCAGCAGTTCCCTGACTAGCGCCCTACGGGATACGCAGTATTTT. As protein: CASSSLTSALRDTQYF.